These 20 T cell receptor beta chains were all obtained from the same sample, sequenced in a study of T cells after yellow fever vaccination. TCRdb independently ran MiXCR on the 5' RACE reads; one entry per CDR3 protein. Of 96,000 or so distinct CDR3 sequences detected, approximately 9% appear once; the ten largest clones hold approximately 17%. Sequenced material: CD8+ T cells not binding an NS4B(214-222) dextramer, sorted from PBMCs, taken about 2 weeks after the first yellow fever vaccination. These receptors were taken from a man in his late teens or twenties who received the YFV17D yellow fever vaccine.

The V and J genes are TRBV11-2 and TRBJ2-7, with 10 positions matching TRBD2. There are 16 residues in the CDR3. Germline-derived CDR1 and CDR2 are SGHAT and FQNNGV. V shed 4 bases, J shed 4 bases, and the junction held 10 bases outside the gene matches. CDR3 protein: CASSSHPSGRSYEQYF. The CDR3 coding sequence is TGTGCCAGCAGCTCCCACCCTAGCGGGAGATCTTACGAGCAGTACTTC.

The chain carries TRBV7-2 and TRBJ2-7, with 8 bases fitting TRBD2. V lost 3 bases and J lost 3; bases outside the gene matches: 7. In germline, CDR1 is SGHTA, CDR2 FQGNSA. CDR3 length equals 15 residues. The CDR3 DNA reads as TGTGCCAGCAGCTTCTTAGCGGGGACCTTCTACGAGCAGTACTTC. Protein sequence: CASSFLAGTFYEQYF.

This chain links TRBV6-2 or TRBV6-3 with TRBJ2-7; TRBD1 agrees at 8 bases. Germline assignment: CDR1 MNHEY and CDR2 SVGEGT. V was clipped by 4 bases and J by 3 bases; unmatched bases: 5. CDR3 length: 14 residues. The CDR3 reads CASSWDRTVYEQYF. In DNA, the CDR3 is TGTGCCAGCAGTTGGGACAGGACGGTCTACGAGCAGTACTTC.

This chain joins TRBV12-3 or TRBV12-4 and TRBJ1-1; 7 nucleotides match TRBD1. The CDR3 extends over 17 amino acids. Trimming at V came to 6 bases and at J to 3 bases, leaving 16 bases not matched to a gene. The CDR3 nucleotides are TGTGCCAGCAGCCCTCCCGGCCTCGACAGGGCGGACACTGAAGCTTTCTTT. Translated: CASSPPGLDRADTEAFF.

The table lists this clonotype with a few counts. The chain carries TRBV4-1 and TRBJ1-2; D uncertain. The V and J ends lost 1 base and 4 bases respectively, with 16 bases between them. Germline-derived CDR1 and CDR2 are MGHRA and YSYEKL. The CDR3 sequence is 16 residues long. The CDR3 sequence: CASSQVADQPFYGYTF. DNA of the CDR3: TGCGCCAGCAGCCAAGTGGCAGATCAACCCTTCTATGGCTACACCTTC.

This clonotype was counted only a few times. The chain carries TRBV19 and TRBJ1-1; maybe TRBD1 (5 bases). CDR1 and CDR2 from the germline V gene are LNHDA and SQIVND (reference sequence). The CDR3 covers 12 residues. Trimming shortened V by 6 bases and J by 4 bases, and 9 bases separated the two germline ends. As DNA, the CDR3 is TGTGCCAGTAGAGCAGGGATCACTGAAGCTTTCTTT. Translated, it gives CASRAGITEAFF.

This rearrangement joins TRBV12-3 or TRBV12-4 to TRBJ1-5, with TRBD1 matching over 8 bases. Trimming at V came to 8 bases and at J to 4 bases, leaving 4 bases not matched to a gene. The CDR3 runs to 13 residues. CDR3 nucleotides: TGTGCCAGCGGACAGGGTAGGAATCAGCCCCAGCATTTT. As protein: CASGQGRNQPQHF.

This clonotype turned up a few times. This rearrangement joins TRBV5-8 to TRBJ2-7; D is unresolved. The CDR3 is 13 amino acids. V shed 1 base and J shed 4 bases, with 9 bases lying between them. Germline CDR1 reads SGHTS; CDR2 reads YDEGEE. Here the CDR3 reads CASSLMAGYEQYV. CDR3 coding DNA: TGTGCCAGCAGCTTGATGGCAGGTTACGAGCAGTACGTC.

This clonotype showed up just a few times. The J gene is TRBJ1-1, the V gene TRBV4-1; 7 positions match TRBD1. This CDR3 region has 12 residues. V gave up 2 bases and J gave up 11 bases; unmatched junction bases: 5. Germline assignment: CDR1 MGHRA and CDR2 YSYEKL. The CDR3 is CASSQLQGLAFF. CDR3 bases: TGCGCCAGCAGCCAATTACAGGGGTTGGCTTTCTTT.

V usage is TRBV6-6 and J usage is TRBJ2-1; D is perhaps TRBD1 or TRBD2 (5 bases each). The germline CDR1 and CDR2 sequences are MNHNY and SVGAGI (reference sequence). The length of the CDR3 is 13 residues. The V end was cut by 7 bases, the J end by 1 base, with 8 bases between. CDR3 region: CASIEGSYNEQFF. The DNA for the CDR3 is TGTGCCAGCATTGAGGGGTCCTACAATGAGCAGTTCTTC.

The chain couples TRBV12-3 or TRBV12-4 to TRBJ2-1; TRBD2 is a possible D gene (7 bases). This CDR3 comprises 16 residues. V gave up 8 bases and J gave up 4 bases, with 21 bases separating them. This chain's CDR3 is CASDTMGGAGYNEQFF. As DNA, the CDR3 is TGTGCCAGCGATACAATGGGGGGGGCTGGTTACAATGAGCAGTTCTTC.

The chain combines TRBV4-1 with TRBJ1-6; TRBD1 agrees at 7 bases. V shed 6 bases and J 5 bases; nucleotides not matched to a gene: 10. CDR3 length: 16 residues. Germline V gene data show CDR1 as MGHRA and CDR2 as YSYEKL. In nucleotides, the CDR3 is TGCGCCAGCAGAAAGGGAGGGGACAGTGATAATTCACCCCTCCACTTT. Translating it yields CASRKGGDSDNSPLHF.

This clonotype has a handful of counts. This sequence joins TRBV5-5 and TRBJ2-2; 10 bases are a match to TRBD2. The CDR3 runs to 16 residues. Trimming cost V 2 bases and J 2 bases; bases outside gene matches: 3. Germline lookup yields CDR1 SGHKS and CDR2 YYEKEE (reference sequence). The CDR3 nucleotides read TGTGCCAGCAGCTTCCCTAGCGGGGGTAACACCGGGGAGCTGTTTTTT. This encodes CASSFPSGGNTGELFF. Using reference TRBV5-5 and TRBJ2-2 for the parts outside the CDR3, the full variable domain is DAGVTQSPTHLIKTRGQQVTLRCSPISGHKSVSWYQQVLGQGPQFIFQYYEKEERGRGNFPDRFSARQFPNYSSELNVNALLLGDSALYLCASSFPSGGNTGELFFGEGSRLTVL.

This clonotype was counted many times. The genes are TRBV4-1 and TRBJ2-2, with 12 bases fitting TRBD2. CDR1 and CDR2 (germline): MGHRA, YSYEKL. There are 17 residues in the CDR3. After removal of 1 base from V and 7 bases from J, the junction contained 7 bases not matched to a gene. Here the CDR3 reads CASSQVSSGGASGELFF. CDR3 DNA sequence: TGCGCCAGCAGCCAAGTTTCTAGCGGGGGGGCCAGCGGGGAGCTGTTTTTT.

This clonotype has more than one count but fewer than ten. V is TRBV5-1 and J is TRBJ2-2; D possibly matches TRBD1 or TRBD2 (5 bases each). This CDR3 is 17 amino acids long. The V end was cut by 6 bases, the J end by 5 bases, with 23 bases between. Germline CDR1 is SGHRS and CDR2 is YFSETQ. For the CDR3, the DNA is TGCGCCAGCAAAGACTTAACCTCAGGGTGGAGGACCGGGGAGCTGTTTTTT. Translating gives CASKDLTSGWRTGELFF.

This clonotype turned up a few times. The V call is TRBV27, the J call TRBJ2-1; the match to TRBD2 covers 14 bases. The V gene's germline CDR1 is MNHEY and CDR2 SMNVEV (reference sequence). J gave up 10 bases and V 4 bases, and 6 bases lay outside the gene matches. The CDR3 loop spans 15 amino acids. CDR3 protein: CASSSPGLAGVEQFF. The CDR3 bases are TGTGCCAGCAGTTCTCCGGGACTAGCGGGGGTAGAGCAGTTCTTC.

This sequence joins TRBV12-3 or TRBV12-4 and TRBJ2-1; D is undetermined. The CDR3 spans 14 residues. V gave up 0 bases and J gave up 6 bases, with 9 bases separating them. The CDR3 is CASSLARSGNEQFF. Here the CDR3 DNA reads TGTGCCAGCAGTTTAGCGCGTTCCGGCAATGAGCAGTTCTTC.

The chain recombines TRBV6-5 with TRBJ2-5; D is unclear. The germline CDR1 and CDR2 sequences are MNHEY and SVGAGI. V was shortened by 2 bases and J by 4 bases, with 8 bases between the two germline ends. There are 13 residues in the CDR3. The DNA of the CDR3 is TGTGCCAGCAGTTACACAAAACGAGAGACCCAGTACTTC. Translating gives CASSYTKRETQYF.

This clonotype was counted between two and nine times. This chain uses TRBV6-5 with TRBJ1-2; no reliable D call. The V end was cut by 2 bases, the J end by 8 bases, with 12 bases between. The germline V gene encodes CDR1 MNHEY and CDR2 SVGAGI. This CDR3 region has 13 residues. Here the CDR3 reads CASSYNREGGYTF. The CDR3 nucleotides are TGTGCCAGCAGTTACAACCGGGAGGGCGGCTACACCTTC.

The J gene is TRBJ2-1, the V gene TRBV4-3, with D tentatively TRBD1 or TRBD2 (5 bases each). This CDR3 has 16 amino acids. Germline V gene lookup returns CDR1 LGHNA and CDR2 YSLEER. The germline V and J ends were trimmed by 0 bases and 4 bases, with 13 bases remaining between them. In nucleotides, the CDR3 is TGCGCCAGCAGCCAAGATGAAGGGACGGCATACAATGAGCAGTTCTTC. Encoded protein: CASSQDEGTAYNEQFF.